One sample yielded the 4 T cell receptor beta chains listed below, sequenced in a study of blood T cell repertoires in COVID-19. TCRdb's copy holds only in-frame clones and misses some; the assay was immunoSEQ multiplex PCR. The sample lists roughly 200,000 clones, roughly 80% seen once, with less than 5.5% in the top ten. Sequencing was done on a sample of PBMCs or T cells enriched from blood (not recorded which). The receptors here all came from an older woman with acute COVID-19.

V gene TRBV7-9 combines with J gene TRBJ1-1; 8 bases match TRBD1. Germline assignment: CDR1 SEHNR and CDR2 FQNEAQ (reference sequence). J was trimmed by 6 bases and V by 5 bases; bases with no gene match: 5. This CDR3 region has 13 residues. The CDR3 spells CASSNSQGAEAFF. The CDR3 nucleotides are TGTGCCAGCAGCAATTCACAGGGGGCTGAAGCTTTCTTT.

The chain is built from TRBV11-2 and TRBJ2-7; 7 bases align to TRBD1. Germline trimming cut 5 bases from V and 1 base from J; bases unmatched to any gene: 8. Germline assignment: CDR1 SGHAT and CDR2 FQNNGV. The CDR3 is 15 amino acids. As DNA, the CDR3 is TGTGCCAGCAGCACCCTGACAGGGTCTTCCTACGAGCAGTACTTC. This gives the protein CASSTLTGSSYEQYF.

This clone was observed a handful of times. J is TRBJ2-3 and V is TRBV27, with TRBD1 matching 7 bases. The junction had 6 bases not matched to a gene; V was cut back by 2 bases and J by 1 base. The length of the CDR3 is 16 residues. Germline loops: CDR1 MNHEY, CDR2 SMNVEV (reference sequence). The CDR3 nucleotides read TGTGCCAGCAGTTTAGAGGGGGCGCCGGGCACAGATACGCAGTATTTT. Protein sequence: CASSLEGAPGTDTQYF.

The chain employs TRBV24-1 and TRBJ2-1, with TRBD2 as a possible D gene (5 bases). The length of the CDR3 is 14 residues. Germline V CDR1 and CDR2: KGHDR, SFDVKD. V lost 8 bases to trimming and J lost 4 bases, with 14 bases between them. CDR3 sequence: CATKGGAAYNEQFF. The CDR3 nucleotides are TGTGCCACCAAAGGCGGAGCGGCATACAATGAGCAGTTCTTC.